One sample yielded the 22 T cell receptor beta chains listed below, sequenced in a study of beta chain features in type 1 diabetes. Study-level findings and limits: When Type 1 diabetes patients were examined, their TCRB CDR3s proved moderately but significantly shorter in all four CD4+ subsets.

Expressed TCRB transcripts were sequenced because the entire RNA isolate underwent reverse transcription. The method was immunoSEQ multiplex PCR; TCRdb's version includes in-frame clones alone and lacks a portion of them. The repertoire includes 550,000 to 850,000 clones, over 10% of them detected once, and 0.02% to 0.025% sits in the top ten. The antigens of these receptors remain unknown. The sequenced sample was naive CD4+ T cells from blood. The receptors were sampled from a man in his late teens or twenties with type 1 diabetes.

This clone was observed a few times. This chain joins TRBV29-1 and TRBJ2-3; unclear D gene. V lost 4 bases and J 1 base, leaving 6 bases between the germline ends. Germline V gene data show CDR1 as SQVTM and CDR2 as ANQGSEA. The CDR3 has 12 residues. The CDR3 nucleotides are TGCAGCGTTGCAACTGGCACAGATACGCAGTATTTT. Encoded protein: CSVATGTDTQYF.

This clone showed up just a few times. The chain employs TRBV7-6 and TRBJ1-3; maybe TRBD1 (6 bases). The CDR3 extends over 18 amino acids. Germline CDR1 and CDR2: SGHVS and FNYEAQ. The V and J ends lost 5 bases and 5 bases respectively, with 25 bases between them. The chain's CDR3 is CASSTGAARGDKRNTIYF. For the CDR3, the DNA is TGTGCCAGCAGCACCGGTGCGGCCAGGGGAGATAAGAGAAACACCATATATTTT.

The rearrangement uses TRBV9 and TRBJ2-2; maybe TRBD1 (6 bases). Trimming left V 3 bases short and J 8 bases short, with 14 bases between. The germline V gene encodes CDR1 SGDLS and CDR2 YYNGEE. CDR3 length: 14 amino acids. The CDR3 nucleotides are TGTGCCAGCAGCGGCCCCAGGGGAATGGGGGAGCTGTTTTTT. Translating gives CASSGPRGMGELFF.

As to this clone: In the same sample, other DNA sequences code for this CDR3. This sequence joins TRBV5-1 and TRBJ1-6; D gene unclear. There are 12 residues in the CDR3. V dropped 2 bases and J dropped 7 bases, with 4 bases sitting between them. In germline, CDR1 is SGHRS, CDR2 YFSETQ. CDR3 residues: CASSLGNSPLHF. CDR3 DNA: TGCGCCAGCAGCTTAGGGAATTCACCCCTCCACTTT.

V gene TRBV11-2 combines with J gene TRBJ2-7; 8 bases are a match to TRBD1. There are 16 residues in the CDR3. Trimming took 3 bases from V and 0 from J; bases not matched to a gene: 7. The germline CDR1 and CDR2 sequences are SGHAT and FQNNGV. CDR3 nucleotides: TGTGCCAGCAGCTTTAATCCCGGGACAGGCTCCTACGAGCAGTACTTC. Amino acids: CASSFNPGTGSYEQYF.

The chain combines TRBV19 with TRBJ1-1; 8 bases match TRBD1. The germline CDR1 and CDR2 sequences are LNHDA and SQIVND (reference sequence). The J segment lost 1 base and the V segment lost 2 bases, leaving 0 bases of the junction unmatched. The CDR3 runs to 14 residues. The CDR3 loop reads CASSIQGANTEAFF. The CDR3 DNA reads as TGTGCCAGTAGTATACAGGGGGCGAACACTGAAGCTTTCTTT.

V usage is TRBV4-1 and J usage is TRBJ2-1; 10 positions match TRBD2. J lost 4 bases, V lost 3 bases, and 3 bases had no gene match. This CDR3 is 15 amino acids long. In germline, CDR1 is MGHRA, CDR2 YSYEKL. The CDR3, as DNA: TGCGCCAGCAGCCAGCTAGCGGGGGAGTACAATGAGCAGTTCTTC. Encoded protein: CASSQLAGEYNEQFF.

In this sample, this clone turned up a few times. Written as DNA, the CDR3 is TGTGCCAGCAGCCTCGAAAGCCCTCAGCCCCAGCATTTT. Amino acids: CASSLESPQPQHF. The chain is built from TRBV7-9 and TRBJ1-5; no definite D call. The CDR3 totals 13 residues. Germline assignment: CDR1 SEHNR and CDR2 FQNEAQ (reference sequence). V lost 5 bases and J 6 bases, leaving 11 bases between the germline ends.

The chain has TRBV11-2 and TRBJ2-3; 8 bases map to TRBD1. Germline V gives CDR1 SGHAT, CDR2 FQNNGV. The J segment lost 0 bases and the V segment lost 1 base, leaving 3 bases of the junction unmatched. This CDR3 has 16 amino acids. The CDR3 DNA follows: TGTGCCAGCAGCTTAGGAACAGGGGGGAGCACAGATACGCAGTATTTT. Amino acids: CASSLGTGGSTDTQYF.

This clone was counted only a few times. This sequence joins TRBV10-3 and TRBJ1-2, with 9 bases identical to TRBD1. The CDR3 loop spans 14 amino acids. Germline CDR1 ENHRY, CDR2 SYGVKD. Trimming removed 4 bases from V and 2 bases from J; junction bases left unmatched: 2. In DNA, the CDR3 is TGTGCCATCAGTGTCGGACAGGGGAACTATGGCTACACCTTC. Amino acids: CAISVGQGNYGYTF.

The J gene is TRBJ1-2, the V gene TRBV19; 9 bases align to TRBD1. The ends lost 5 bases at V and 7 bases at J; junction bases unmatched: 5. CDR1 LNHDA and CDR2 SQIVND come from the germline V gene (reference sequence). The CDR3 consists of 13 residues. CDR3 DNA sequence: TGTGCCAGTAGTGCCGGGACAGGGAGTGGCTACACCTTC. Its protein product is CASSAGTGSGYTF.

On this clone: Different DNA sequences within this sample yield the same CDR3. The CDR3 DNA follows: TGTGCCAGCTCCCCGGGAGGGAACACTGAAGCTTTCTTT. Residues: CASSPGGNTEAFF. V gene TRBV18 combines with J gene TRBJ1-1; D uncertain. This CDR3 has 13 residues. V was trimmed by 6 bases and J by 1 base, leaving 9 bases between them. CDR1 KGHSH and CDR2 LQKENI come from the germline V gene.

V gene TRBV4-1 combines with J gene TRBJ2-3; 10 bases fit TRBD2. Germline CDR1 and CDR2: MGHRA and YSYEKL. This CDR3 has 17 amino acids. With V trimmed by 0 bases and J by 6 bases, 9 bases remained unmatched. CDR3 sequence reads: CASSQDWASGGSDTQYF. The CDR3 region has the DNA TGCGCCAGCAGCCAAGATTGGGCTAGCGGGGGATCTGATACGCAGTATTTT.

This chain joins TRBV4-1 and TRBJ2-7, with 9 bases matching TRBD1. Per the germline V gene, CDR1 is MGHRA and CDR2 is YSYEKL. The CDR3 spans 18 residues. Trimming removed 4 bases from V and 0 bases from J; junction bases left unmatched: 13. This chain's CDR3 is CASSPGQGKGLSSYEQYF. The CDR3 DNA follows: TGCGCCAGCAGCCCCGGACAGGGGAAGGGGTTGTCCTCCTACGAGCAGTACTTC.

V is TRBV29-1 and J is TRBJ1-2; TRBD1 is a possible D gene (6 bases). Trimming stripped 8 bases from V and 4 bases from J, with 17 bases between. The CDR3 sequence is 13 residues long. Germline V gene sequence: CDR1 SQVTM, CDR2 ANQGSEA. The CDR3 loop is CSLSQGDGYGYTF. The CDR3 DNA is TGCAGCTTATCACAGGGCGACGGCTATGGCTACACCTTC.

In its sample, this clone was seen a few times. CDR3 nucleotides: TGTGCCAGCAGTTCTCAGGCCGGGGAGGGCGAGCAGTACTTC. Translation gives CASSSQAGEGEQYF. The chain joins TRBV7-3 to TRBJ2-7; 7 bases align to TRBD2. The CDR3 runs 14 residues. V trimming: 6 bases; J trimming: 6 bases; junction bases outside the gene matches: 11. Per the germline V gene, CDR1 is SGHTA and CDR2 is FQGTGA.

The V gene is TRBV7-9, the J gene TRBJ1-2; D uncertain. Germline CDR1 reads SEHNR; CDR2 reads FQNEAQ (reference sequence). This CDR3 has 15 residues. V was trimmed by 1 base and J by 2 bases, leaving 11 bases between them. The CDR3 region is CASSLGAFLNYGYTF. The CDR3 bases are TGTGCCAGCAGCTTAGGGGCGTTCTTGAACTATGGCTACACCTTC. The full variable domain, with the rest looked up from reference TRBV7-9 and TRBJ1-2, is DTGVSQNPRHKITKRGQNVTFRCDPISEHNRLYWYRQTLGQGPEFLTYFQNEAQLEKSRLLSDRFSAERPKGSFSTLEIQRTEQGDSAMYLCASSLGAFLNYGYTFGSGTRLTVV.

This clone was counted between two and nine times. The chain links TRBV11-3 to TRBJ2-5, with 9 positions matching TRBD1. The V gene end was trimmed by 4 bases and the J gene end by 5 bases; junction bases not matched to a gene: 8. Germline values: CDR1 SGHNT, CDR2 YENEEA. The CDR3 totals 15 residues. The CDR3 here is CASSYGTGSHETQYF. CDR3 DNA sequence: TGTGCCAGCAGCTACGGGACAGGGAGCCACGAGACCCAGTACTTC.

This clone was detected a few times. The gene calls are TRBV11-2 and TRBJ2-1, with 8 bases identical to TRBD2. The CDR3 length is 16 residues. CDR1 SGHAT and CDR2 FQNNGV come from the germline V gene. The V and J ends lost 1 base and 10 bases, in that order; junction bases with no gene match: 12. The CDR3 region is CASSLVGGGLPTEQFF. The CDR3 region has the DNA TGTGCCAGCAGCTTAGTCGGCGGGGGGCTTCCCACCGAGCAGTTCTTC.

This rearrangement joins TRBV9 to TRBJ2-3, with 11 bases matching TRBD2. Looked up from germline, CDR1 is SGDLS and CDR2 is YYNGEE. J lost 5 bases, V lost 0 bases, and 2 bases had no gene match. The CDR3 spans 15 residues. As DNA, the CDR3 is TGTGCCAGCAGCGTAGCTAGCGGGGGGAAAGATACGCAGTATTTT. It yields the protein CASSVASGGKDTQYF.

This chain uses TRBV27 with TRBJ1-6; D uncertain. V dropped 8 bases and J dropped 6 bases, with 17 bases sitting between them. The germline V gene encodes CDR1 MNHEY and CDR2 SMNVEV (reference sequence). This CDR3 contains 15 residues. The CDR3 here is CASSPWSGPNSPLHF. DNA for the CDR3: TGTGCCAGCTCGCCTTGGAGCGGCCCTAATTCACCCCTCCACTTT.

The chain joins TRBV7-2 to TRBJ2-1, with 9 bases that match TRBD2. V lost 0 bases to trimming and J lost 3 bases; unmatched junction nucleotides: 3. The CDR3 runs to 16 residues. The germline CDR1 and CDR2 sequences are SGHTA and FQGNSA. CDR3 in DNA: TGTGCCAGCAGCTTAGCGTCTAGCGGGGACTACAATGAGCAGTTCTTC. Translating gives CASSLASSGDYNEQFF.